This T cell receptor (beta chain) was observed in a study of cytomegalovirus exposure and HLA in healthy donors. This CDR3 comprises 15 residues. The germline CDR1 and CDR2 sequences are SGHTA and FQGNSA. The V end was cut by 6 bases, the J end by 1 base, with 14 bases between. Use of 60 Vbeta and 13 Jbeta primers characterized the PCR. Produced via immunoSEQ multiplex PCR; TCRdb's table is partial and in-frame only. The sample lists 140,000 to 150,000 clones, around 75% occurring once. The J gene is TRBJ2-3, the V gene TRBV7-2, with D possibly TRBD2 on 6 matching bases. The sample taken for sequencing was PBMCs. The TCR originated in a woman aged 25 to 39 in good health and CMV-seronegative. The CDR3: CASSYGGPGTDTQYF. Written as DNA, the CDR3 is TGTGCCAGCAGTTACGGAGGGCCCGGCACAGATACGCAGTATTTT.